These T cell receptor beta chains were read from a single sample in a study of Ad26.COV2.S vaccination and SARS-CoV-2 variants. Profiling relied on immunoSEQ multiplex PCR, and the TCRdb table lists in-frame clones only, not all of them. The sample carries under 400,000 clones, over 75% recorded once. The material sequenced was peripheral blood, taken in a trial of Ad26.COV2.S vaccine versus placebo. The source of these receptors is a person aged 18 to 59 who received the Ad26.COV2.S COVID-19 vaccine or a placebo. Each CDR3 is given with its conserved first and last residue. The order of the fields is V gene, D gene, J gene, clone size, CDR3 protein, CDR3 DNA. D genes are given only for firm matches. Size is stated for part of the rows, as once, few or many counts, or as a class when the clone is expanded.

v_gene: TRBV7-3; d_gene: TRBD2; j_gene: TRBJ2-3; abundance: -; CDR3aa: CASSLNPGGAGPDTQYF; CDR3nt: TGTGCCAGCAGCCTAAACCCCGGGGGGGCCGGTCCAGATACGCAGTATTTT
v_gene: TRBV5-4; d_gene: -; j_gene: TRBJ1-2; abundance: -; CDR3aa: CASSLRGYGYTF; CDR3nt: TGTGCCAGCAGCTTGAGGGGCTATGGCTACACCTTC
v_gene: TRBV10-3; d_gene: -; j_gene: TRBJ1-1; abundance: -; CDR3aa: CAISGRDTEAFF; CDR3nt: TGTGCCATCAGTGGGCGGGACACTGAAGCTTTCTTT
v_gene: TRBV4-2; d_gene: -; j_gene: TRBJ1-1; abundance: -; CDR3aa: CASSQESSPGTEAFF; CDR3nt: TGTGCCAGCAGCCAAGAATCTTCTCCTGGCACTGAAGCTTTCTTT
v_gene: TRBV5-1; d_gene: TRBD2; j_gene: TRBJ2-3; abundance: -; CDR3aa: CASSLVRGGGTDTQYF; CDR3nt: TGCGCCAGCAGCTTGGTTCGGGGAGGGGGCACAGATACGCAGTATTTT
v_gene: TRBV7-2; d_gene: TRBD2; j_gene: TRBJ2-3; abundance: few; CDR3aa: CASSFKAGTDTQYF; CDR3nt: TGTGCCAGCAGCTTCAAAGCGGGGACAGATACGCAGTATTTT
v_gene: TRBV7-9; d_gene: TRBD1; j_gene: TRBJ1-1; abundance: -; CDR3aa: CASSRGQGAVNTEAFF; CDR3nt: TGTGCCAGCAGTCGAGGACAGGGGGCTGTGAACACTGAAGCTTTCTTT
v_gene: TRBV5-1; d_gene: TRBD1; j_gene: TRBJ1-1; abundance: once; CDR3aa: CASNQGVNTEAFF; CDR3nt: TGCGCCAGCAACCAGGGGGTGAACACTGAAGCTTTCTTT
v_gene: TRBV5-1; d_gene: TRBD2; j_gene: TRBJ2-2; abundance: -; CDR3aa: CASSLSGGPYTGELFF; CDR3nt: TGCGCCAGCAGCTTAAGCGGGGGGCCGTACACCGGGGAGCTGTTTTTT
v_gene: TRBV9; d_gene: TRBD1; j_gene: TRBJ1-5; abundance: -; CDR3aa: CASSAGTGNQPQHF; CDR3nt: TGTGCCAGCAGCGCCGGGACAGGAAATCAGCCCCAGCATTTT
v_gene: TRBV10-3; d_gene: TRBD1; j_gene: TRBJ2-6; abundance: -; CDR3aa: CASGDRGGTSGANVLTF; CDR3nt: TGTGCCTCCGGGGACAGGGGAGGTACCTCTGGGGCCAACGTCCTGACTTTC
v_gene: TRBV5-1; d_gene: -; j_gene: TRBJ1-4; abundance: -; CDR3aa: CASSLGAVATNEKLFF; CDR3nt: TGCGCCAGCAGCCTGGGGGCAGTCGCAACTAATGAAAAACTGTTTTTT
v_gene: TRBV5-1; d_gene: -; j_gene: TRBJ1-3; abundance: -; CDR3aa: CASSLEGAHGNTIYF; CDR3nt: TGCGCCAGCAGCTTGGAAGGGGCTCATGGAAACACCATATATTTT
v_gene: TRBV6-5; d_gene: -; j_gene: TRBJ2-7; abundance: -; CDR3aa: CASSYSGSYEQYF; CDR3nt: TGTGCCAGCAGTTACTCTGGCAGCTACGAGCAGTACTTC